This T cell receptor beta chain was identified in a study of low-dose radiotherapy and immunotherapy resistance in tumors. Study-level background: The patients were given nivolumab 240 mg every two weeks and ipilimumab 1 mg/kg every six weeks, through an intravenous route. Intravenous cyclophosphamide 200 mg/m2 was given every two weeks, one day before radiation and immunotherapy.

Time point in this sample: after trial treatment. Treatment described: LDRT plus nivolumab, ipilimumab, low-dose cyclophosphamide and aspirin (RACIN trial). Trimming removed 0 bases at V and 4 bases at J, with 2 bases between. This CDR3 is built from 12 residues. In germline, CDR1 is MNHNS, CDR2 SASEGT. Alpha and beta chains were covered, as first-strand cDNA relied on TRAV- and TRBV-specific primers. Amplification, which lasted 15 to 20 PCR cycles, used a constant-region primer and V-primer adapter to amplify TCRs. One entry per CDR3 protein, called by TCRdb with MiXCR from the reads. This sample has 40,000 or so distinct CDR3 sequences, with more than 20% found just once. The sample holds many counts of this clonotype.

This TCR came from a female donor with ovarian cancer. The sequencing used PBMCs, collected after low-dose radiotherapy plus immunotherapy. The V and J genes are TRBV6-1 and TRBJ2-3; D remains ambiguous. The CDR3 spells CASSEAADTQYF. CDR3 bases: TGTGCCAGCAGTGAAGCGGCAGATACGCAGTATTTT.